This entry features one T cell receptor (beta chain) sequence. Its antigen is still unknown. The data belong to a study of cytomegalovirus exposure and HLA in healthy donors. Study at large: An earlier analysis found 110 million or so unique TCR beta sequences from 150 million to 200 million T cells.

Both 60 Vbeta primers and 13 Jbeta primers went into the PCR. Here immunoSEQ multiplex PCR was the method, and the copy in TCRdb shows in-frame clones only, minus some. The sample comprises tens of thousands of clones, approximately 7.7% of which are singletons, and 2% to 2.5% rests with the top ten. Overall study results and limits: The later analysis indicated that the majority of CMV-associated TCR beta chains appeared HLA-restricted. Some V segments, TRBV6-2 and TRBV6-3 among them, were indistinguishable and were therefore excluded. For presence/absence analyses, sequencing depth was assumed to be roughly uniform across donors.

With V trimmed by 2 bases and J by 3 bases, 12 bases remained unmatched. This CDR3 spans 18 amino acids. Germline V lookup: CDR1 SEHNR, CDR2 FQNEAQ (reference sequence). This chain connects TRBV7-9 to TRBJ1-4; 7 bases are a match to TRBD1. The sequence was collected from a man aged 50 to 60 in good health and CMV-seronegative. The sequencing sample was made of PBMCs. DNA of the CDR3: TGTGCCAGCAGCTTACAAGAAACAGGGGTGAGGCCTAATGAAAAACTGTTTTTT. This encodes CASSLQETGVRPNEKLFF.